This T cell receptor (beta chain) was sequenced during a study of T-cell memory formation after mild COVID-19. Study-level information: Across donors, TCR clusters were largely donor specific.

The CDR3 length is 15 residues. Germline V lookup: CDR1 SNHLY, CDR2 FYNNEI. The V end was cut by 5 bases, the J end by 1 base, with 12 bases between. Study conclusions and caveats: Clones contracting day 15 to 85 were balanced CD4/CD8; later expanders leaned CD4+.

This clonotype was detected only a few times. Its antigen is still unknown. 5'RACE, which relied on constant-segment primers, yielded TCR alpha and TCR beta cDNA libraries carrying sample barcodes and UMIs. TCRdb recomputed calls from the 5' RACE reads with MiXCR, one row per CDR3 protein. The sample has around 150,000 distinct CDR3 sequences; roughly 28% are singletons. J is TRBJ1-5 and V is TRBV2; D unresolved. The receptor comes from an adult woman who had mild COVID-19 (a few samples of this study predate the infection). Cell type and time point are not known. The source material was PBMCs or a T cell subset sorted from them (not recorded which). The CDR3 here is CASSLDGMSNQPQHF. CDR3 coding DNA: TGTGCCAGCAGTTTGGACGGGATGAGCAATCAGCCCCAGCATTTT. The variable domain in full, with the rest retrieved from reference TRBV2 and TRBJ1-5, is EPEVTQTPSHQVTQMGQEVILRCVPISNHLYFYWYRQILGQKVEFLVSFYNNEISEKSEIFDDQFSVERPDGSNFTLKIRSTKLEDSAMYFCASSLDGMSNQPQHFGDGTRLSIL.